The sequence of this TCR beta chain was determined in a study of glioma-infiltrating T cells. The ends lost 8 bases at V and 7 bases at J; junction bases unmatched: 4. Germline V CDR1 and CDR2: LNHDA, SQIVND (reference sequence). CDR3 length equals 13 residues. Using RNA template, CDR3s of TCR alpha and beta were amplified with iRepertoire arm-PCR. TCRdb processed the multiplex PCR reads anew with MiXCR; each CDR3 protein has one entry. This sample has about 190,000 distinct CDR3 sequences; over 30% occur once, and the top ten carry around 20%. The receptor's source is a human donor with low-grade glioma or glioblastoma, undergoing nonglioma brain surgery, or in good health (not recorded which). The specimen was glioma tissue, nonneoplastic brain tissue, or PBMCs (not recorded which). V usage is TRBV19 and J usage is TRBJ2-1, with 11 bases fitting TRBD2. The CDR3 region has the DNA TGTGCCAGTCTTAGCGGGAGGGGAAATGAGCAGTTCTTC. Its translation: CASLSGRGNEQFF.